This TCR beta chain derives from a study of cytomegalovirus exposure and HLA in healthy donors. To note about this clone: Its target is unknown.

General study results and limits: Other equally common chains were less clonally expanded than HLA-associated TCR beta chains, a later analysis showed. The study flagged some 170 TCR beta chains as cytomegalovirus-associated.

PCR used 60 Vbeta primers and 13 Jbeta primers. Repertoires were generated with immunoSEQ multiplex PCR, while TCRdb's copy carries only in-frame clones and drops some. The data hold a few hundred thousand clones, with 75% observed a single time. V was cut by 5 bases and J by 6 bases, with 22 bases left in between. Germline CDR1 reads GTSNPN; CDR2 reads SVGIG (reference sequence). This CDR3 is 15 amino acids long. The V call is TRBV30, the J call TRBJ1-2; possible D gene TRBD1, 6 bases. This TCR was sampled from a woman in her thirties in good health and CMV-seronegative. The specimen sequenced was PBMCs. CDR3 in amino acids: CAWGGRGGFSDGYTF. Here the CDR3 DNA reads TGTGCCTGGGGGGGGAGGGGGGGCTTCAGTGATGGCTACACCTTC.